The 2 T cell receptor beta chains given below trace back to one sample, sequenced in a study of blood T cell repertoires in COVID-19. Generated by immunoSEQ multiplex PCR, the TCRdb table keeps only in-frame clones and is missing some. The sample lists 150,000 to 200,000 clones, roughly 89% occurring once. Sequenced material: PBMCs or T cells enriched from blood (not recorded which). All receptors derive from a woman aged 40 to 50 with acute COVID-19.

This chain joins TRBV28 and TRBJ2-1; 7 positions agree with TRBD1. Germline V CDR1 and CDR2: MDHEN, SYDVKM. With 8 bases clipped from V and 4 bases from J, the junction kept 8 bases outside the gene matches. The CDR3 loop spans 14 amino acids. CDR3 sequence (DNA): TGTGCCAGCCTGACAGGGAAAGGGTACAATGAGCAGTTCTTC. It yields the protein CASLTGKGYNEQFF. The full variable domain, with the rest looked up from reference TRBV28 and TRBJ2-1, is DVKVTQSSRYLVKRTGEKVFLECVQDMDHENMFWYRQDPGLGLRLIYFSYDVKMKEKGDIPEGYSVSREKKERFSLILESASTNQTSMYLCASLTGKGYNEQFFGPGTRLTVL.

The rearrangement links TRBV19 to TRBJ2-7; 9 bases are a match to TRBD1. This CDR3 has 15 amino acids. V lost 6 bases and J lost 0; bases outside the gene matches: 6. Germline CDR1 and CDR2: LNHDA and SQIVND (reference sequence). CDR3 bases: TGTGCCAGTAGGGGGACAGGGCTACACTCCTACGAGCAGTACTTC. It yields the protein CASRGTGLHSYEQYF.